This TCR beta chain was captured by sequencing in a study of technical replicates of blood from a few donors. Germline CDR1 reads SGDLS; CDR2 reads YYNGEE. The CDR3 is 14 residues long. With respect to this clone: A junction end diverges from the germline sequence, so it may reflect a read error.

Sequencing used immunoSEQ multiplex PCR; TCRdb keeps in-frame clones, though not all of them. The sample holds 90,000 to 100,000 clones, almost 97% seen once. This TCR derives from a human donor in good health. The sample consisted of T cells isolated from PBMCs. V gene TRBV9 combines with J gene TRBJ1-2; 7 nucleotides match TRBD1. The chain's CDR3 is CARSFQTGKGGYTF. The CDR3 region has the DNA TGTGCCCGCAGCTTTCAGACAGGGAAGGGTGGCTACACCTTC. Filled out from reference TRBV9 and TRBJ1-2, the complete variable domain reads DSGVTQTPKHLITATGQRVTLRCSPRSGDLSVYWYQQSLDQGLQFLIQYYNGEERAKGNILERFSAQQFPDLHSELNLSSLELGDSALYFCARSFQTGKGGYTFGSGTRLTVV.